This TCR beta chain originates from a study of shared clonotypes between healthy human individuals. The wider study: Three plates were used per donor for CD4 naive, three for CD4 memory, two for CD8 naive and one for CD8 memory.

This clone was picked up a small number of times. Germline assignment: CDR1 SEHNR and CDR2 FQNEAQ (reference sequence). The CDR3 extends over 16 amino acids. Trimming removed 5 bases at V and 2 bases at J, with 16 bases between. Every one of the donors was a Caucasian adult that lived in Nashville, Tennessee. Partitioning of CD4+ cells yielded a CD45RA+ naive subset and a CD45RA-negative memory subset. Clones were read by immunoSEQ multiplex PCR, and TCRdb kept only the in-frame ones, dropping some. The sample carries 600,000 to 800,000 clones, just under 75% recorded once. The TCR originated in a woman in her twenties or thirties in good health. The source material was memory CD4+ T cells sorted from blood. Subset here: CD45RA-negative fraction. This chain connects TRBV7-9 to TRBJ2-1; maybe TRBD2 (5 bases). CDR3 protein: CASSPTPGRTYNEQFF. CDR3 DNA: TGTGCCAGCAGCCCGACCCCGGGGAGAACCTACAATGAGCAGTTCTTC.